Below, one T cell receptor beta chain is given with its context. The CDR3 length is 14 residues. Trimming shortened V by 0 bases and J by 5 bases, and 13 bases separated the two germline ends. Germline assignment: CDR1 GTSNPN and CDR2 SVGIG (reference sequence). Per the study methods: Reference gene primer amplification gave nucleated cell count estimates. Profiled with immunoSEQ multiplex PCR; TCRdb holds only in-frame clones, not every one. For V, J and clone size, that table is used; D and trimming come from the DNA. The sample lists 200,000 or so clones, about 88% occurring once. The data are from a study of blood T cell repertoires in COVID-19. Across the whole study: Collection of acute and convalescent COVID-19 samples took place in the United States, Italy and Spain. PBMCs, B-cell-depleted T cells, or T cells were the source of the cDNA or gDNA that made up the material.

The chain employs TRBV30 and TRBJ1-1; D is unclear. Sequencing used peripheral blood. This sequence originates from a man aged 70 or older with acute or convalescent COVID-19. The CDR3 nucleotides read TGTGCCTGGAGTGTAGGATTAGCCGCGACTGAAGCTTTCTTT. Its protein product is CAWSVGLAATEAFF.